Following are 13 T cell receptor beta chains from one sample sequenced in a study of OX40 agonist ivuxolimab in advanced cancers. Profiled with immunoSEQ multiplex PCR; TCRdb holds only in-frame clones, not every one. There are more than 70,000 clones in the sample; roughly 91% occur only once, and approximately 15% lies in the top ten. Sample: CD4+ or CD8+ T cells sorted from blood, taken in a trial of the OX40 agonist ivuxolimab. These receptors were collected from an adult with an advanced solid tumor such as melanoma, head and neck, liver or kidney cancer.

CDR3 sequence reads: CASKVLAGGKYEQYF. CDR3 bases: TGTGCCAGCAAGGTCCTGGCAGGGGGCAAATACGAGCAGTACTTC. This chain uses TRBV6-1 with TRBJ2-7; 8 nucleotides align to TRBD1. With V trimmed by 7 bases and J by 4 bases, 12 bases remained unmatched. The CDR3 length is 15 residues. CDR1 and CDR2 from the germline V gene are MNHNS and SASEGT.

The J gene is TRBJ1-5, the V gene TRBV6-1, with no clear D. The V gene lost 6 bases and the J gene lost 3 bases, with 18 bases spanning the gap. Germline assignment: CDR1 MNHNS and CDR2 SASEGT. This CDR3 has 16 amino acids. The CDR3 DNA reads as TGTGCCAGCAGGGAAACCCCCCTGGGCTTCAATCAGCCCCAGCATTTT. Translation gives CASRETPLGFNQPQHF.

In this sample, this clone turned up a few times. The chain combines TRBV2 with TRBJ1-2; D is uncertain. Germline V gives CDR1 SNHLY, CDR2 FYNNEI. The CDR3 covers 13 residues. With 6 bases removed from V and 8 bases from J, the gap between germline ends came to 16 bases. CDR3 nucleotides: TGTGCCAGCAGGGAAAAACTGAACCGGGGCTACACCTTC. Translation gives CASREKLNRGYTF.

On this clone itself: Other nucleotide sequences in the sample specify the same CDR3. The chain is built from TRBV27 and TRBJ1-6; D call uncertain. V gave up 5 bases and J gave up 9 bases, with 8 bases separating them. The CDR3 consists of 12 residues. Germline loops: CDR1 MNHEY, CDR2 SMNVEV (reference sequence). In DNA, the CDR3 is TGTGCCAGCAGTCGACCGCCTTCACCCCTCCACTTT. Protein sequence: CASSRPPSPLHF.

The V and J genes are TRBV28 and TRBJ2-5; D is possibly TRBD1 or TRBD2 (5 bases each). This CDR3 comprises 15 residues. CDR1 and CDR2 (germline): MDHEN, SYDVKM. V was shortened by 2 bases and J by 0 bases, with 10 bases between the two germline ends. The CDR3 DNA sequence: TGTGCCAGCAGTTTAGGCGAGGGGTACCAAGAGACCCAGTACTTC. Amino acid sequence: CASSLGEGYQETQYF.

The DNA of the CDR3 is TGTGCCAGCAGTCCCGCTCGGACGTCAACTAATGAAAAACTGTTTTTT. Its translation is CASSPARTSTNEKLFF. This chain joins TRBV28 and TRBJ1-4; no clear D gene. The CDR3 runs to 16 residues. Trimming cost V 5 bases and J 0 bases, with 13 bases left between them. Germline V gene data show CDR1 as MDHEN and CDR2 as SYDVKM.

The chain uses TRBV28 and TRBJ2-2, with D perhaps TRBD1 (6 bases). This CDR3 is 13 amino acids long. V was pared by 6 bases and J by 5 bases, with 10 bases between. Germline loops: CDR1 MDHEN, CDR2 SYDVKM. This CDR3 reads CASRPQGTGELFF. In nucleotides, the CDR3 is TGTGCCAGCAGACCACAGGGTACCGGGGAGCTGTTTTTT.

V is TRBV5-6 and J is TRBJ1-2; 7 bases are a match to TRBD1. V gave up 0 bases and J gave up 4 bases; unmatched junction bases: 9. Germline V CDR1 and CDR2: SGHDT, YYEEEE. The CDR3 totals 16 residues. Here the CDR3 reads CASSLVDGRDSYGYTF. In nucleotides, the CDR3 is TGTGCCAGCAGCTTGGTGGACGGCCGGGACAGCTATGGCTACACCTTC. Full variable domain (outside the CDR3, taken from reference TRBV5-6 and TRBJ1-2): DAGVTQSPTHLIKTRGQQVTLRCSPKSGHDTVSWYQQALGQGPQFIFQYYEEEERQRGNFPDRFSGHQFPNYSSELNVNALLLGDSALYLCASSLVDGRDSYGYTFGSGTRLTVV.

This clone occurred once. The chain has TRBV18 and TRBJ2-7; D might be TRBD1 (6 bases). Germline V gene data show CDR1 as KGHSH and CDR2 as LQKENI. Trimming took 3 bases from V and 2 from J, leaving 17 bases between them. This CDR3 has 16 amino acids. CDR3 region: CASSPPDRTTAYEQYF. In nucleotides, the CDR3 is TGTGCCAGCTCACCGCCAGACAGGACAACTGCCTACGAGCAGTACTTC.

The chain is built from TRBV6-1 and TRBJ2-7, with D perhaps matching TRBD1 or TRBD2 (5 bases each). Per the germline V gene, CDR1 is MNHNS and CDR2 is SASEGT. The ends were cut back, 6 bases at V and 4 bases at J, with 19 bases in the middle. This CDR3 spans 15 amino acids. CDR3 coding DNA: TGTGCCAGCAGGGACCTTAGCCGGGACGGGTACGAGCAGTACTTC. Its protein product is CASRDLSRDGYEQYF.

As concerns this clone: The DNA is left out, because the CDR3 cannot be placed on it with certainty; the CDR3 is given as TCRdb lists it. V and J are TRBV27 and TRBJ1-2; whether TRBD1, the table's D call, matches the DNA was not checked. From its first to its last residue, the CDR3 has 13 amino acids. Germline V lookup: CDR1 MNHEY, CDR2 SMNVEV (reference sequence). CDR3 sequence: CASSFGPGGGYTF.

This chain connects TRBV9 to TRBJ2-7, with unresolved D. CDR3 size: 17 residues. In germline, CDR1 is SGDLS, CDR2 YYNGEE. V dropped 1 base and J dropped 3 bases, with 20 bases sitting between them. Here the CDR3 DNA reads TGTGCCAGCAGCGTAAGGAGCGATGAGCTTTTCCACTACGAGCAGTACTTC. Protein sequence: CASSVRSDELFHYEQYF.

The chain recombines TRBV29-1 with TRBJ1-1; D is possibly TRBD1 (5 bases). The CDR3 extends over 14 amino acids. V lost 1 base and J lost 4, with 13 bases in between. Germline CDR1 is SQVTM and CDR2 is ANQGSEA. Written as DNA, the CDR3 is TGCAGCGTTGAAGCCGGGTGGGGGGGCACTGAAGCTTTCTTT. This sequence encodes CSVEAGWGGTEAFF.